The entry below describes one T cell receptor (beta chain). Its antigen remains unidentified. Germline V lookup: CDR1 SQVTM, CDR2 ANQGSEA. The CDR3 extends over 13 amino acids. V was trimmed by 3 bases and J by 1 base, leaving 6 bases between them. This table comes from immunoSEQ multiplex PCR, and its TCRdb copy is limited to in-frame clones, with some not included. The data hold approximately 80,000 clones, with roughly nine tenths observed a single time. This entry comes from a study of T cell responses to AZD1222 COVID-19 vaccine. Study-wide points: Reports say nearly half of spike-specific TCRs go after unmutated variant regions. The donor group comprised mostly white British people and more females; the analysis possibly underestimated clonal diversity. A rise in Spike-specific TCR breadth and depth followed two AZD1222 doses.

The chain employs TRBV29-1 and TRBJ2-2, with no clear D. The sequence derives from an adult in good health. The sequenced sample was peripheral blood, obtained on day 0 of AZD1222 vaccination. CDR3 loop: CSVDSGNTGELFF. DNA of the CDR3: TGCAGCGTTGATTCAGGGAACACCGGGGAGCTGTTTTTT.